Included here is one TCR beta chain sequence, with context. The TCR beta CDR3 regions underwent amplification from RNA transcripts. An opening RT-PCR round employed HTBI primers and preceded a second-round multiplex PCR. MiXCR was run by TCRdb on the multiplex PCR reads, yielding one entry per CDR3 protein. The sample consists of hundreds of thousands of distinct CDR3 sequences, 20% to 25% of them appearing once. V trimming: 1 base; J trimming: 0 bases; junction bases outside the gene matches: 2. Germline V gene data show CDR1 as SGHTA and CDR2 as FQGTGA. The CDR3 has 16 amino acids. These data are taken from a study of Graves' ophthalmopathy and Graves' hyperthyroidism.

The sample consisted of peripheral blood. The chain carries TRBV7-3 and TRBJ2-2; 7 bases map to TRBD2. The clonotype comes from a young woman with stable Graves' hyperthyroidism. CDR3 in DNA: TGTGCCAGCAGCTTAATGGGGGGGGCGAACACCGGGGAGCTGTTTTTT. As protein: CASSLMGGANTGELFF.